This T cell receptor beta chain was sequenced during a study of blood T cells in healthy people across ages. Study-wide results and limits: More naive CD4+ cells and higher diversity were found in long-lived than in aged donors. TCR beta diversity correlated strongly with naive T cell percentage.

The second PCR ran about 6 to 11 cycles with a sample-barcoded 5' primer and J-beta primers. TCRdb processed the 5' RACE reads anew with MiXCR; each CDR3 protein has one entry. The table shows some 1.5 million distinct CDR3 sequences, with 28% occurring only once. This clonotype was seen more than once but under ten times. Its antigen is as yet unknown. This clonotype originated in a woman younger than 45 in good health. The sequenced material came from blood.

Written as DNA, the CDR3 is TGCGCCCGTGGAGGGACGGGGGAGACCCAGTACTTC. Amino acids: CARGGTGETQYF. The rearrangement uses TRBV5-1 and TRBJ2-5; possibly TRBD2 for D (6 bases). Looked up from germline, CDR1 is SGHRS and CDR2 is YFSETQ. The CDR3 is made up of 12 amino acids. Deletions cut 10 bases from V and 5 bases from J, with 15 bases between.